This T cell receptor (beta chain) was sequenced during a study of blood T cell repertoires in COVID-19. This clone appeared once. CDR3 size: 15 residues. Trimming removed 10 bases from V and 2 bases from J, with 19 bases in between. Germline lookup yields CDR1 SNHLY and CDR2 FYNNEI. Method: immunoSEQ multiplex PCR; TCRdb's copy keeps in-frame clones and lacks some. Of about 310,000 clones detected, roughly nine tenths appear once; the ten largest clones hold more than 9%. The specimen sequenced was PBMCs or T cells enriched from blood (not recorded which). The TCR sequence derives from a woman aged 25 to 39 who had recovered from COVID-19. The gene calls are TRBV2 and TRBJ2-3, with D perhaps matching TRBD1 (6 bases). The CDR3 nucleotides read TGTGCCACCAGATCCCGGGACATAAACACAGATACGCAGTATTTT. Translating gives CATRSRDINTDTQYF. Combining the CDR3 with reference TRBV2 and TRBJ2-3 gives the whole variable domain EPEVTQTPSHQVTQMGQEVILRCVPISNHLYFYWYRQILGQKVEFLVSFYNNEISEKSEIFDDQFSVERPDGSNFTLKIRSTKLEDSAMYFCATRSRDINTDTQYFGPGTRLTVL.